One sample yielded the 20 T cell receptor beta chains listed below, sequenced in a study of naive and memory T cell subsets. Four PCR rounds used nested alpha and beta constant region primers plus the SP2 primer. One entry per CDR3 protein, called by TCRdb with MiXCR from the 5' RACE reads. The sample lists 50,000 or so distinct CDR3 sequences; 7.2% were seen once. The library had UMIs added by 3' ligation of an oligonucleotide to TCR cDNA. These receptors originate from a male donor in good health.

This clonotype was detected only a few times. The J gene is TRBJ2-6, the V gene TRBV5-1; D is perhaps TRBD2 (6 bases). The CDR3 length is 18 residues. Germline V gene lookup returns CDR1 SGHRS and CDR2 YFSETQ. V was pared by 6 bases and J by 1 base, with 20 bases between. The CDR3: CASTSRGTGPSGANVLTF. The CDR3 nucleotides are TGCGCCAGCACATCCCGGGGGACGGGTCCATCTGGGGCCAACGTCCTGACTTTC.

This clonotype was seen a few times. V and J are TRBV6-2 or TRBV6-3 and TRBJ2-1; 7 bases map to TRBD1. Germline CDR1 MNHEY, CDR2 SVGEGT. The CDR3 is 19 amino acids. J was trimmed by 4 bases and V by 2 bases; bases with no gene match: 17. This chain's CDR3 is CASSYPIGTVRRDYNEQFF. The CDR3 DNA is TGTGCCAGCAGTTACCCCATTGGGACAGTTAGACGTGATTACAATGAGCAGTTCTTC.

The V and J genes are TRBV9 and TRBJ2-2, with no clear D. The CDR3 runs to 12 residues. V dropped 4 bases and J dropped 8 bases, with 9 bases sitting between them. The V gene's germline CDR1 is SGDLS and CDR2 YYNGEE. The CDR3 sequence: CASSRSLGELFF. CDR3 bases: TGTGCCAGCAGCCGCTCTCTAGGGGAGCTGTTTTTT.

V is TRBV27 and J is TRBJ2-3; 8 bases match TRBD2. CDR1 MNHEY and CDR2 SMNVEV come from the germline V gene (reference sequence). The CDR3 sequence is 15 residues long. With V trimmed by 3 bases and J by 6 bases, 8 bases remained unmatched. CDR3 sequence (DNA): TGTGCCAGCAGTTTTGTCGGGAGGGAGGAGGATACGCAGTATTTT. It encodes CASSFVGREEDTQYF.

A few counts support this clonotype. The chain carries TRBV6-5 and TRBJ1-6; 12 positions agree with TRBD1. There are 13 residues in the CDR3. The junction had 7 bases not matched to a gene; V was cut back by 4 bases and J by 18 bases. Germline-derived CDR1 and CDR2 are MNHEY and SVGAGI. As DNA, the CDR3 is TGTGCCAGCAGTTTGGGACAGGGGGCCCCCTACCACTTT. Protein sequence: CASSLGQGAPYHF.

This sequence joins TRBV5-1 and TRBJ2-7; 7 bases map to TRBD1. The V gene end was trimmed by 5 bases and the J gene end by 2 bases; junction bases not matched to a gene: 7. CDR1 and CDR2 (germline): SGHRS, YFSETQ. The CDR3 sequence is 14 residues long. CDR3 amino acids: CASSEGGFTYEQYF. The CDR3, as DNA: TGCGCCAGCAGTGAAGGGGGCTTTACCTACGAGCAGTACTTC. Combining the CDR3 with reference TRBV5-1 and TRBJ2-7 gives the whole variable domain KAGVTQTPRYLIKTRGQQVTLSCSPISGHRSVSWYQQTPGQGLQFLFEYFSETQRNKGNFPGRFSGRQFSNSRSEMNVSTLELGDSALYLCASSEGGFTYEQYFGPGTRLTVT.

This clonotype appeared a few times. One end of the junction varies from germline; a read error may be responsible. The chain carries TRBV29-1 and TRBJ2-7; D possibly uses TRBD1 or TRBD2 (6 bases each). CDR3 length: 12 residues. Germline assignment: CDR1 SQVTM and CDR2 ANQGSEA. CDR3 amino acids: CSVTLFMGGGPF. CDR3 DNA: TGCAGCGTAACCCTTTTTATGGGTGGGGGGCCTTTC.

This clonotype has at least ten counts. The V and J genes are TRBV20-1 and TRBJ2-3; 7 nucleotides match TRBD2. CDR1 and CDR2 (germline): DFQATT, SNEGSKA (reference sequence). The length of the CDR3 is 16 residues. The J segment lost 4 bases and the V segment lost 6 bases, leaving 16 bases of the junction unmatched. CDR3 region: CSAPKEAGLAPDTQYF. The CDR3 DNA is TGCAGTGCCCCGAAGGAAGCGGGGTTAGCACCAGATACGCAGTATTTT.

In this sample, this clonotype turned up a few times. The J gene is TRBJ2-2, the V gene TRBV12-3 or TRBV12-4; 9 nucleotides match TRBD1. Losses at the gene ends were 3 bases for V and 4 bases for J; bases not matched to a gene: 6. The CDR3 has 16 amino acids. The CDR3 region is CASSLTGGRSTGELFF. The CDR3 DNA reads TGTGCCAGCAGTTTGACAGGGGGGCGGTCCACCGGGGAGCTGTTTTTT.

In its sample, this clonotype was seen many times. This sequence joins TRBV19 and TRBJ2-7; D call uncertain. The CDR3 totals 15 residues. The V gene's germline CDR1 is LNHDA and CDR2 SQIVND (reference sequence). V was clipped by 2 bases and J by 0 bases, with 11 bases between them. DNA for the CDR3: TGTGCCAGTAGTATATCACAAGAAAGCTCCTACGAGCAGTACTTC. Amino acids: CASSISQESSYEQYF.

This rearrangement joins TRBV15 to TRBJ1-3; D is undetermined. The CDR3 has 17 amino acids. Trimming stripped 1 base from V and 0 bases from J, with 13 bases between. From germline, CDR1 is LNHNV and CDR2 YYDKDF (reference sequence). The CDR3, as DNA: TGTGCCACCAGCAGAGTAAGGGCCGGCCGCTCTGGAAACACCATATATTTT. This codes for CATSRVRAGRSGNTIYF.

This clonotype appeared many times. The rearrangement joins TRBV21-1 to TRBJ1-5; the table assigns TRBD1, which was not confirmed against the DNA. TRBV21-1 is given as a pseudogene. The CDR3 is 15 amino acids. The CDR3 loop is CASSKDDSGNQPQHF. CDR3 in DNA: TGTGCCAGCAGCAAAGACGACAGCGGCAATCAGCCCCAGCATTTT.

The chain uses TRBV9 and TRBJ2-2; D might be TRBD1 (6 bases). Germline CDR1 reads SGDLS; CDR2 reads YYNGEE. The length of the CDR3 is 17 residues. Trimming cost V 0 bases and J 4 bases, with 16 bases left between them. Written as DNA, the CDR3 is TGTGCCAGCAGCGTAGTGGGTTGGCAGGGGACCACCGGGGAGCTGTTTTTT. Residues: CASSVVGWQGTTGELFF.

The chain employs TRBV20-1 and TRBJ2-1; TRBD2 agrees at 12 bases. The CDR3 has 14 residues. The germline V gene has CDR1 DFQATT and CDR2 SNEGSKA (reference sequence). J gave up 8 bases and V 4 bases, and 6 bases lay outside the gene matches. The CDR3 protein is CSATASGGAYEQFF. The CDR3 region has the DNA TGCAGTGCTACTGCTAGCGGGGGGGCCTATGAGCAGTTCTTC.

This clonotype was counted ten times or more. This chain connects TRBV28 to TRBJ2-7; D is unclear. Trimming stripped 3 bases from V and 2 bases from J, with 11 bases between. The CDR3 has 14 residues. Germline lookup yields CDR1 MDHEN and CDR2 SYDVKM. Here the CDR3 reads CASSFRATTYEQYF. In DNA form, the CDR3 reads TGTGCCAGCAGTTTTCGGGCAACCACCTACGAGCAGTACTTC.

A few counts support this clonotype. The chain has TRBV6-5 and TRBJ2-1; possible D gene TRBD1, 5 bases. The germline V gene has CDR1 MNHEY and CDR2 SVGAGI. CDR3 length: 14 residues. Trimming cost V 0 bases and J 10 bases, with 13 bases left between them. CDR3 sequence: CASSYSTVPGEQFF. DNA for the CDR3: TGTGCCAGCAGTTACTCGACGGTGCCAGGGGAGCAGTTCTTC.

This clonotype was seen repeatedly, ten times or more. The chain carries TRBV7-7 and TRBJ2-1; 12 positions match TRBD2. The trim removed 5 bases at V and 5 bases at J, leaving 4 bases unmatched. Germline V gene data show CDR1 as SSHAT and CDR2 as FNYEAQ (reference sequence). The CDR3 is 15 residues long. Here the CDR3 DNA reads TGTGCCAGCAGCCCCGGACTAGCGGGGAACAATGAGCAGTTCTTC. It specifies CASSPGLAGNNEQFF.

This chain links TRBV29-1 with TRBJ2-5; perhaps TRBD1 as D (5 bases). Trimming stripped 4 bases from V and 2 bases from J, with 17 bases between. This CDR3 region has 15 residues. Looked up from germline, CDR1 is SQVTM and CDR2 is ANQGSEA. The CDR3 loop is CSVGALSDNQETQYF. CDR3 in DNA: TGCAGCGTTGGGGCCTTGTCGGACAATCAAGAGACCCAGTACTTC.

The chain combines TRBV7-2 with TRBJ2-5; D is perhaps TRBD2 (6 bases). The V gene's germline CDR1 is SGHTA and CDR2 FQGNSA. V was cut by 2 bases and J by 2 bases, with 12 bases left in between. The CDR3 loop spans 15 amino acids. CDR3 sequence reads: CASSLLRGGQETQYF. CDR3 in DNA: TGTGCCAGCAGCTTATTACGGGGAGGTCAAGAGACCCAGTACTTC.

This clonotype has more than one count but fewer than ten. This rearrangement joins TRBV9 to TRBJ2-1; TRBD2 is a possible D gene (6 bases). The ends were cut back, 0 bases at V and 2 bases at J, with 9 bases in the middle. Germline CDR1 is SGDLS and CDR2 is YYNGEE. The CDR3 runs to 15 residues. CDR3 sequence (DNA): TGTGCCAGCAGCGTAGAGGCGGGAACCTACAATGAGCAGTTCTTC. It translates to CASSVEAGTYNEQFF. The full variable domain, its missing parts supplied by reference TRBV9 and TRBJ2-1, is DSGVTQTPKHLITATGQRVTLRCSPRSGDLSVYWYQQSLDQGLQFLIQYYNGEERAKGNILERFSAQQFPDLHSELNLSSLELGDSALYFCASSVEAGTYNEQFFGPGTRLTVL.